This T cell receptor beta chain appears in the sequencing data of a study of shared clonotypes between healthy human individuals (dated by TCRdb to about 2020). Turning to the overall study: Two women and a few men aged 18 to 49 years were included in the cohort. Per donor, three plates each were used for CD4 naive and CD4 memory, two for CD8 naive, and one for CD8 memory. To estimate repertoire size and how much clonotype sharing occurs between individuals, the study deeply sequenced the blood TCR repertoires of about 5 healthy adults. To increase sequencing depth and limit assay-specific biases, TCR repertoire library preparation and sequencing were carried out by different laboratories using diverse techniques. Between about 0.94 and 10 billion PBMCs per donor were obtained by leukapheresis.

The donors were healthy, HIV-negative adults who had no recently reported acute infections or vaccinations. All donors were Caucasian adults living in Nashville, Tennessee, USA. CD4+ T cells were enriched by magnetic negative selection; naive cells were then positively selected on CD45RA, and the negative fraction formed the memory subset. Blood was collected by leukapheresis, and PBMCs were isolated by Ficoll-Histopaque density gradient centrifugation and then cryopreserved in liquid nitrogen vapor phase. Purity and quantity of every magnetically sorted T cell population were checked by analytical flow cytometry. Genomic DNA was isolated from every sorted fraction and measured by UV absorbance on a Nanodrop 2000c. Summary of the overall study and its limitations: Sampling was limited to blood, and TCR repertoires in tissue likely differ from TCR repertoires in blood. Based on pairwise subsampling, the degree of clonotype sharing among donors was expected to be affected by sequencing depth. Even with the large sequencing depth, rarefaction of the sorted-subset datasets indicated that sequencing was incomplete. Naive subsets generally had larger estimated clonotype richness than memory subsets. The genetic and exposure-history diversity represented was limited by the small number of donors. Clonotypes shared by all four sorted-subset donors showed higher generation probabilities than non-shared clonotypes. Approximately 5% of naive CD4, 3.5% of naive CD8, approximately 2% of memory CD4, and approximately 0.39% of memory CD8 clonotypes were shared across several donors.

TCR CDR3 regions were amplified from genomic DNA by multiplex PCR using the deep immunoSEQ assay. Extracted genomic DNA from each cell subset was distributed evenly across all wells of several immunoSEQ 96-well plates, and each plate was treated as a replicate. For sorted subsets, each replicate PCR was loaded with roughly 0.2 ug genomic DNA, equivalent to 30,000 or so T cell genomes. Purified libraries were quantified with a Qubit 3.0 fluorometer, sized on a Bioanalyzer 2100, and re-quantified with the KAPA Library Quantification kit. Every immunoSEQ 96-well plate was sequenced on a separate single-read 150-cycle Illumina NextSeq 550 flow cell. The original pipeline was this. Because the immunoSEQ output held only junctional sequences and lacked quality scores, the filtering could not match the filtering applied to full-length reads. Sequences were annotated with PyIR, a Python wrapper for IgBLAST v1.9, and V/J genes and CDR3 were assigned using IMGT germline references. Reads were removed for weak V/J assignments (E-value above 1e-6), missing CDR3, stop codons, out-of-frame junctions, or ambiguous translated residues. V3J clonotypes were defined as sequences sharing the same inferred V gene, J gene, and CDR3 amino acid sequence. Percentage overlap between repertoires was calculated by dividing the number of shared unique clonotypes by the size of the smaller repertoire. Three approaches were used to assess repertoire richness: RTK rarefaction, the Chao1 estimator, and Recon v2.1 estimates of unobserved clonotypes. OLGA was used to compute generation probabilities for all TCRbeta clonotypes that the gDNA method yielded from a handful of donors. In its TCRdb copy, this immuneACCESS table keeps in-frame sequences only and misses some clones. Where compared with another copy, unresolved V genes explain less than half of these, and the others have no known cause. V and J calls and clone size are copied from that table; D and trimming were computed from the DNA. The sample includes approximately 1.5 million clones, with under 99% observed a single time. 0.4% to 0.55% of the sample is taken by the ten largest.

The CDR3, from cysteine to phenylalanine, totals 16 residues. Left in the record is the CDR3 DNA by itself, 48 bases read in frame from the first base. The germline V gene gives CDR1 as SGHAT and CDR2 as FQNNGV. V and J lose 1 base and 0 bases, and a span of 13 bases separates them. Comments on this clone: Its antigen remains unidentified. It has no much larger one-base neighbor in the sample; base qualities were not kept.

The clonotype comes from a man younger than 45 in good health. Source material: naive CD4+ T cells sorted from blood. The cell subset or site tag for this specimen amounts to: CD45RA+ positively selected. The chain was built from TRBV11-2 and TRBJ2-7, and perhaps TRBD1 as D gene, on 5 matching bases. The CDR3 amino acid sequence is: CASSLGQSKPSYEQYF. The DNA reads TGTGCCAGCAGCTTAGGACAGAGCAAACCCTCCTACGAGCAGTACTTC.